The clone carrying this T cell receptor (beta chain) was picked up a small number of times. The data are from a study of blood T cell repertoires in COVID-19. Study information: Specimens from acute and convalescent COVID-19 originated in the United States, Italy and Spain. PBMCs, B-cell-depleted T cells, or T cells provided the cDNA or gDNA that made up the material.

With 1 base clipped from V and 6 bases from J, the junction kept 8 bases outside the gene matches. The CDR3 has 16 amino acids. Looked up from germline, CDR1 is LNHDA and CDR2 is SQIVND (reference sequence). Per the original data handling: Reference gene primer amplification gave nucleated cell count estimates. The protocol was immunoSEQ multiplex PCR, while the TCRdb copy is restricted to in-frame clones and leaves out a portion. V and J calls and clone size are copied from that table; D and trimming were computed from the DNA. The table records hundreds of thousands of clones, more than 80% of them present only once.

The J gene is TRBJ1-5, the V gene TRBV19; 8 bases are shared with TRBD1. This receptor was taken from a woman in her thirties with active or convalescent COVID-19. Sequences were obtained from peripheral blood. Here the CDR3 DNA reads TGTGCCAGTAGTATAGGACAGGGGCGGGAACTTCAGCCCCAGCATTTT. As protein: CASSIGQGRELQPQHF. The variable domain in full, with the rest retrieved from reference TRBV19 and TRBJ1-5, is DGGITQSPKYLFRKEGQNVTLSCEQNLNHDAMYWYRQDPGQGLRLIYYSQIVNDFQKGDIAEGYSVSREKKESFPLTVTSAQKNPTAFYLCASSIGQGRELQPQHFGDGTRLSIL.